The rows below give T cell receptor beta chains drawn from one sample of a study of T cells after yellow fever vaccination. TCRdb passed the 5' RACE reads through MiXCR, listing each CDR3 protein once. The data contain some 240,000 distinct CDR3 sequences, approximately 3.3% of them seen just once; the ten biggest clones take up roughly 3%. Sequencing used CD4+ T cells sorted from PBMCs, obtained 10 days after the yellow fever booster vaccination. The receptors come from a young man who received the YFV17D yellow fever vaccine. The CDR3 runs from the conserved cysteine through the conserved F or W.

v_call	j_call	cdr3_length	cdr3_aa
TRBV18	TRBJ1-5	13	CASSPDDLQPQHF
TRBV5-1	TRBJ2-2	15	CASAFGQGFTGELFF
TRBV18	TRBJ2-7	17	CASSPMAPGTGSYEQYF
TRBV5-4	TRBJ2-5	14	CASSPALRDETQYF
TRBV5-1	TRBJ2-3	14	CASSMTGRTDTQYF
TRBV20-1	TRBJ1-2	14	CSAPAGRAGFGYTF
TRBV18	TRBJ2-7	15	CASSPSTGFSYEQYF
TRBV7-8	TRBJ2-3	13	CASSSGPVDTQYF
TRBV7-2	TRBJ1-2	13	CASSWDVDYGYTF
TRBV6-5	TRBJ1-1	14	CASSPSGVNTEAFF
TRBV4-3	TRBJ1-5	16	CASSQDRNRYNQPQHF
TRBV18	TRBJ2-3	16	CASSPYAQASTDTQYF
TRBV7-6	TRBJ2-3	18	CASSLGGWGTGSGDTQYF
TRBV5-1	TRBJ1-1	13	CASSAGQLTEAFF
TRBV7-2	TRBJ2-2	15	CASSQNSGGAWELFF
TRBV20-1	TRBJ1-2	13	CSTPRRAGDGYTF
TRBV7-2	TRBJ2-3	15	CASSLIGQGLDTQYF
TRBV20-1	TRBJ2-6	14	CSATGHSGANVLTF